What follows are 17 T cell receptor beta chains derived from one specimen sequenced in a study of beta chain features in type 1 diabetes. The authors reverse transcribed all of the isolated RNA, so sequencing captured expressed TCRB transcripts. Sequenced by immunoSEQ multiplex PCR; TCRdb stores in-frame clones only, minus some. This repertoire shows about 360,000 clones, approximately 12% found once; its top ten account for more than 0.015%. Sequenced sample: naive CD4+ T cells from blood. These receptors all stem from a man younger than 30 in good health.

A few counts support this clone. This chain links TRBV7-9 with TRBJ1-2; D is uncertain. The CDR3 runs to 13 residues. Trimming shortened V by 5 bases and J by 3 bases, and 10 bases separated the two germline ends. Germline V gives CDR1 SEHNR, CDR2 FQNEAQ (reference sequence). The CDR3 nucleotides are TGTGCCAGCAGCCCCCAGGTTTACTATGGCTACACCTTC. This encodes CASSPQVYYGYTF.

There are a few counts of this clone. The gene calls are TRBV9 and TRBJ1-1; TRBD1 agrees at 11 bases. Germline CDR1 and CDR2: SGDLS and YYNGEE. The V gene end was trimmed by 4 bases and the J gene end by 4 bases; junction bases not matched to a gene: 9. The CDR3 has 16 residues. The CDR3 coding sequence is TGTGCCAGCAGCACGGACAGGGGGCGGGGATCCACTGAAGCTTTCTTT. Protein: CASSTDRGRGSTEAFF.

There are a few counts of this clone. The CDR3 region has the DNA TGTGCCAGCAGTACCTCCGGCACTGAAGCTTTCTTT. Its protein product is CASSTSGTEAFF. The gene calls are TRBV6-1 and TRBJ1-1; no clear D. Trimming stripped 5 bases from V and 4 bases from J, with 8 bases between. CDR3 length equals 12 residues. Germline values: CDR1 MNHNS, CDR2 SASEGT.

This chain connects TRBV4-3 to TRBJ2-1; D ambiguous. CDR1 and CDR2 (germline): LGHNA, YSLEER. V lost 5 bases and J lost 0, with 8 bases in between. CDR3 size: 14 residues. CDR3 protein: CASSSRSSYNEQFF. Written as DNA, the CDR3 is TGCGCCAGCAGCTCGCGGAGCTCCTACAATGAGCAGTTCTTC.

The table lists this clone with a few counts. The V gene is TRBV27, the J gene TRBJ1-1; a weak D match, TRBD1 (6 bases). Germline values: CDR1 MNHEY, CDR2 SMNVEV (reference sequence). Trimming removed 8 bases from V and 0 bases from J, with 16 bases in between. This CDR3 has 15 residues. CDR3 residues: CASRKGGDLNTEAFF. The CDR3 coding sequence is TGTGCCAGCCGAAAAGGGGGGGACCTGAACACTGAAGCTTTCTTT.

The chain joins TRBV11-3 to TRBJ1-6; TRBD1 might be the D (5 bases). V lost 6 bases, J lost 7 bases, and 10 bases lay in between. Germline-derived CDR1 and CDR2 are SGHNT and YENEEA. This CDR3 has 13 residues. DNA of the CDR3: TGTGCCAGCAGTACAGGCAAAAATTCACCCCTCCACTTT. Translating gives CASSTGKNSPLHF.

The J gene is TRBJ2-7, the V gene TRBV5-1; 9 bases fit TRBD1. With 3 bases clipped from V and 5 bases from J, the junction kept 6 bases outside the gene matches. The CDR3 spans 14 residues. Germline CDR1 and CDR2: SGHRS and YFSETQ. The CDR3 nucleotides are TGCGCCAGCAGCTCCGGGACAGGGCCCCACGAGCAGTACTTC. Amino acid sequence: CASSSGTGPHEQYF.

This clone has just a few counts. The chain joins TRBV29-1 to TRBJ2-3, with 8 bases fitting TRBD1. Germline assignment: CDR1 SQVTM and CDR2 ANQGSEA. The CDR3 has 13 amino acids. Unmatched junction bases numbered 4, after V lost 3 bases and J lost 5 bases. The CDR3 coding sequence is TGCAGCGTTGACGGACAGGGAAAAGATACGCAGTATTTT. This sequence encodes CSVDGQGKDTQYF.

The chain recombines TRBV27 with TRBJ2-7; 14 nucleotides line up with TRBD2. CDR1 MNHEY and CDR2 SMNVEV come from the germline V gene (reference sequence). The trim removed 5 bases at V and 6 bases at J, leaving 6 bases unmatched. CDR3 size: 15 residues. This chain's CDR3 is CASSRGLAGVGEQYF. Written as DNA, the CDR3 is TGTGCCAGCAGTCGGGGACTAGCGGGAGTCGGCGAGCAGTACTTC.

The genes are TRBV5-1 and TRBJ2-5; a possible D gene is TRBD1 (6 bases). The germline V gene encodes CDR1 SGHRS and CDR2 YFSETQ. The length of the CDR3 is 14 residues. V dropped 0 bases and J dropped 7 bases, with 13 bases sitting between them. The CDR3 loop is CASSLGAGEGTQYF. DNA for the CDR3: TGCGCCAGCAGCTTGGGGGCAGGGGAAGGGACCCAGTACTTC.

The chain links TRBV7-2 to TRBJ2-5, with 8 nucleotides matching TRBD2. The CDR3 consists of 13 residues. Germline CDR1 is SGHTA and CDR2 is FQGNSA. V lost 5 bases, J lost 9 bases, and 8 bases stayed unmatched. The CDR3 sequence: CASSPRVAGSQYF. CDR3 nucleotides: TGTGCCAGCAGCCCACGGGTAGCGGGGTCCCAGTACTTC. Drawing the rest from reference TRBV7-2 and TRBJ2-5, the complete variable domain is GAGVSQSPSNKVTEKGKDVELRCDPISGHTALYWYRQSLGQGLEFLIYFQGNSAPDKSGLPSDRFSAERTGGSVSTLTIQRTQQEDSAVYLCASSPRVAGSQYFGPGTRLLVL.

The rearrangement joins TRBV6-1 to TRBJ2-7; 11 bases are a match to TRBD2. CDR3 length: 13 amino acids. Germline assignment: CDR1 MNHNS and CDR2 SASEGT. Trimming removed 6 bases from V and 3 bases from J; junction bases left unmatched: 1. CDR3 nucleotide sequence: TGTGCCAGCAGGCTAGCGGGAGGCTACGAGCAGTACTTC. Translation gives CASRLAGGYEQYF.

V and J are TRBV7-2 and TRBJ2-5, with D perhaps matching TRBD2 (5 bases). This CDR3 is 14 amino acids long. V lost 0 bases and J lost 1, with 6 bases in between. Germline CDR1 and CDR2: SGHTA and FQGNSA. In nucleotides, the CDR3 is TGTGCCAGCAGCTTAGCCGGGGTCCAAGAGACCCAGTACTTC. It translates to CASSLAGVQETQYF.

This clone was counted only a few times. V and J are TRBV30 and TRBJ2-3; weak D call: TRBD2 (5 bases). Trimming took off 0 bases at V and 2 bases at J, with 21 bases between the two ends. The CDR3 spans 18 residues. Germline V gene data show CDR1 as GTSNPN and CDR2 as SVGIG (reference sequence). The CDR3 protein is CAWSVRLLVSVHTDTQYF. CDR3 DNA sequence: TGTGCCTGGAGTGTACGCTTACTAGTCTCCGTACACACAGATACGCAGTATTTT.

The chain carries TRBV29-1 and TRBJ2-7; no firm D call. V was clipped by 5 bases and J by 7 bases, with 12 bases between them. Per the germline V gene, CDR1 is SQVTM and CDR2 is ANQGSEA. The CDR3 spans 11 residues. The CDR3 protein is CSVQGRGEQYF. In DNA form, the CDR3 reads TGCAGCGTTCAAGGTCGAGGAGAGCAGTACTTC.

The count of this clone is one. The chain is built from TRBV5-8 and TRBJ2-5; the D gene is possibly TRBD2 (6 bases). This CDR3 is 15 amino acids long. Between the trimmed V and J ends, which lost 4 bases and 4 bases, there was a span of 17 bases. The V gene's germline CDR1 is SGHTS and CDR2 YDEGEE. CDR3 protein: CASSLRPGRRETQYF. The DNA for the CDR3 is TGTGCCAGCAGCCTCCGTCCAGGGAGGCGAGAGACCCAGTACTTC. Full variable domain (remainder filled in from reference TRBV5-8 and TRBJ2-5): EAGVTQSPTHLIKTRGQQATLRCSPISGHTSVYWYQQALGLGLQFLLWYDEGEERNRGNFPPRFSGRQFPNYSSELNVNALELEDSALYLCASSLRPGRRETQYFGPGTRLLVL.

The V and J genes are TRBV30 and TRBJ2-5, with D maybe TRBD1 (5 bases). Trimming pared 0 bases from V and 5 bases from J, leaving 13 bases between. The CDR3 spans 14 residues. From germline, CDR1 is GTSNPN and CDR2 SVGIG (reference sequence). The CDR3 bases are TGTGCCTGGAGTGTGCCAGTGAAGGGGGAGACCCAGTACTTC. Its translation: CAWSVPVKGETQYF. Full variable domain (remainder filled in from reference TRBV30 and TRBJ2-5): SQTIHQWPATLVQPVGSPLSLECTVEGTSNPNLYWYRQAAGRGLQLLFYSVGIGQISSEVPQNLSASRPQDRQFILSSKKLLLSDSGFYLCAWSVPVKGETQYFGPGTRLLVL.